The following is a T cell receptor (beta chain) sequence with its context. It lacks a known antigen. Base qualities are not at hand, and no much larger clone is one base apart. Donors were healthy HIV-negative adults with no recently reported acute infections or vaccinations. Only Caucasian adults living in Nashville, Tennessee, USA were represented among the donors. CD4+ T cells were enriched by magnetic negative selection, after which naive cells were positively selected on CD45RA and the negative fraction was taken as the memory subset. After blood collection by leukapheresis, PBMCs were isolated using Ficoll-Histopaque density gradient centrifugation and then cryopreserved in the vapor phase of liquid nitrogen. Analytical flow cytometry was used to check the purity and quantity of every magnetically sorted T cell population. Each sorted fraction had its genomic DNA isolated and then quantified by UV absorbance on a Nanodrop 2000c.

This entry comes from a study of shared clonotypes between healthy human individuals (dated by TCRdb to about 2020). For the wider study: Two women and a few men aged 18 to 49 years were included in the cohort. Per donor, three plates each were used for CD4 naive and CD4 memory, two for CD8 naive, and one for CD8 memory. Per donor, leukapheresis produced somewhere between about 0.94 and 9.5 billion PBMCs. Blood TCR repertoires of a handful of healthy adults were deeply sequenced to estimate repertoire size and the extent of clonotype sharing between individuals. To increase sequencing depth and limit assay-specific biases, different laboratories used diverse techniques to prepare libraries and sequence TCR repertoires. The study at large found these results: Because the study included only a small number of donors, the genetic and exposure-history diversity represented was limited. When four donors were compared, the shared fraction of clonotypes was about 5% for naive CD4, roughly 3.4% for naive CD8, more than 2% for memory CD4, and around 0.4% for memory CD8. Naive subsets generally had larger estimated clonotype richness than memory subsets did. Compared with non-shared clonotypes, the clonotypes found in all four sorted-subset donors had higher generation probabilities. Sampling was restricted to blood, and TCR repertoires in tissues likely differ from the TCR repertoires found in blood. Pairwise subsampling indicated that sequencing depth was expected to affect the degree of clonotype sharing among donors. Rarefaction of sorted-subset datasets indicated incomplete sequencing despite the large sequencing depth.

Using the deep immunoSEQ assay, multiplex PCR amplified TCR CDR3 regions from genomic DNA. Extracted genomic DNA from each cell subset was spread evenly across all wells of several immunoSEQ 96-well plates, with each plate serving as a replicate. For sorted subsets, roughly 200 ng of genomic DNA, equivalent to 25,000 to 35,000 T cell genomes, went into each replicate PCR. Purified libraries were measured with a Qubit 3.0 fluorometer, size-checked on a Bioanalyzer 2100, and measured again with the KAPA Library Quantification kit. Every immunoSEQ 96-well plate was sequenced on a separate single-read 150-cycle Illumina NextSeq 550 flow cell. In the paper's pipeline: Because the immunoSEQ output included only junctional sequences and no quality scores, the filtering could not be the same as the filtering used for full-length reads. To assign V/J genes and CDR3, sequences were annotated using PyIR, a Python wrapper for IgBLAST v1.9, with IMGT germline references. Reads with weak V/J assignments (E-value above 1e-6), missing CDR3, stop codons, out-of-frame junctions, or ambiguous translated residues were removed. V3J clonotypes were defined by identical inferred V gene, J gene, and CDR3 amino acid sequence. Percentage overlap between repertoires was computed as shared unique clonotypes divided by the size of the smaller repertoire. Repertoire richness was assessed with RTK rarefaction, the Chao1 estimator, and Recon v2.1 estimates of unobserved clonotypes. Generation probabilities for all TCRbeta clonotypes obtained by the gDNA method from a handful of donors were computed using OLGA. TCRdb's version of the immuneACCESS table is confined to in-frame rearrangements and falls short of the full clone set. An unresolved V gene accounts for under half of the shortfall where checked; the remainder is of unknown origin. V and J calls and clone size are as listed in that table; D and trimming were resolved from the DNA. Counted in this sample were 850,000 to 1,100,000 clones; about 80% of them appeared once. 0.7% to 0.95% of the sample is in the top ten clones.

The germline V gene (reference sequence) provides CDR1 MNHEY and CDR2 SMNVEV. V is shortened by 8 bases, J by 3 bases, and the region joining them spans 14 bases. Including the terminal cysteine and phenylalanine, the CDR3 comprises 13 residues. Just the 39-base CDR3 DNA is kept, in frame starting at base 1. The chain is encoded by TRBV27 joined to TRBJ2-7, with TRBD2 perhaps the D gene, on 5 matching bases. This sequence originates from a man younger than 30 in good health. Some clones in this sample may be carry-over from other donors' samples. Sequences were obtained from memory CD4+ T cells from PBMCs. Interpreted using the paper, the cell subset or site label stands for: CD45RA-negative fraction. In nucleotides, the sequence is TGTGCCAGCTCCGGTGAGGGTAGCTACGAGCAGTACTTC. Translated, it gives CASSGEGSYEQYF.